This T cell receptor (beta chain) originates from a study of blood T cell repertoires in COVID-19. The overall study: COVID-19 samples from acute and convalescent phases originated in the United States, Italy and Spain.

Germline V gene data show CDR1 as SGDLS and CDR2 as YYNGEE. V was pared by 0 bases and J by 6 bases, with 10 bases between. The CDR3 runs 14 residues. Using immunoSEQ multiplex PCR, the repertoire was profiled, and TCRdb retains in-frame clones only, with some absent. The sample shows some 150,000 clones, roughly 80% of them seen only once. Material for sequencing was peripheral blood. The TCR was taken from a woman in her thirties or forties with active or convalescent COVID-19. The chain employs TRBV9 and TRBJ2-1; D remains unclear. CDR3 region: CASSVESVRNEQFF. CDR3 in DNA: TGTGCCAGCAGCGTAGAGTCAGTCCGCAATGAGCAGTTCTTC. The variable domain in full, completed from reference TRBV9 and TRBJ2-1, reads DSGVTQTPKHLITATGQRVTLRCSPRSGDLSVYWYQQSLDQGLQFLIQYYNGEERAKGNILERFSAQQFPDLHSELNLSSLELGDSALYFCASSVESVRNEQFFGPGTRLTVL.